What follows are 7 T cell receptor beta chains derived from one specimen sequenced in a study of cytotoxic CD8 clonotypes in ibrutinib-treated CLL. Sequencing was performed with immunoSEQ multiplex PCR; in TCRdb, only in-frame clones are kept and a portion is missing. The sample shows 12,000 or so clones, about four fifths of them seen only once. The sequences come from PBMCs, collected at disease progression, from a patient treated with ibrutinib. Receptors originate from a human donor with chronic lymphocytic leukemia.

The V and J genes are TRBV19 and TRBJ1-4; D not certain. Germline-derived CDR1 and CDR2 are LNHDA and SQIVND (reference sequence). The CDR3 has 13 amino acids. The V gene lost 6 bases and the J gene lost 0 bases, with 5 bases spanning the gap. In nucleotides, the CDR3 is TGTGCCAGTAGACATGCAACTAATGAAAAACTGTTTTTT. Encoded protein: CASRHATNEKLFF.

This chain joins TRBV7-9 and TRBJ2-5; D not resolved. Trimming left V 4 bases short and J 2 bases short, with 14 bases between. The germline V gene has CDR1 SEHNR and CDR2 FQNEAQ (reference sequence). CDR3 size: 15 residues. The CDR3 nucleotides read TGTGCCAGCAGCTCCAATGACGCGCAGCAAGAGACCCAGTACTTC. It is translated as CASSSNDAQQETQYF.

This chain links TRBV19 with TRBJ1-1; no firm D call. Trimming shortened V by 1 base and J by 0 bases, and 6 bases separated the two germline ends. The germline V gene has CDR1 LNHDA and CDR2 SQIVND (reference sequence). This CDR3 has 14 residues. The CDR3 loop reads CASSIGWVNTEAFF. The CDR3 nucleotides read TGTGCCAGTAGTATAGGATGGGTGAACACTGAAGCTTTCTTT.

The V and J genes are TRBV28 and TRBJ1-5; 7 bases fit TRBD1. J gave up 5 bases and V 3 bases, and 4 bases lay outside the gene matches. The germline V gene encodes CDR1 MDHEN and CDR2 SYDVKM. The CDR3 runs 14 residues. CDR3 residues: CASSLARGDQPQHF. DNA of the CDR3: TGTGCCAGCAGTTTGGCCAGGGGGGATCAGCCCCAGCATTTT.

This clone was seen more than once but under ten times. The chain couples TRBV19 to TRBJ2-3, with 7 positions matching TRBD2. This CDR3 spans 14 amino acids. Per germline, CDR1 LNHDA and CDR2 SQIVND (reference sequence). Unmatched junction bases numbered 4, after V lost 5 bases and J lost 2 bases. The CDR3 bases are TGTGCCAGTAGTGAGGCGGGGGTCACAGATACGCAGTATTTT. It encodes CASSEAGVTDTQYF. The full variable domain, in which reference TRBV19 and TRBJ2-3 provide the parts outside the CDR3, is DGGITQSPKYLFRKEGQNVTLSCEQNLNHDAMYWYRQDPGQGLRLIYYSQIVNDFQKGDIAEGYSVSREKKESFPLTVTSAQKNPTAFYLCASSEAGVTDTQYFGPGTRLTVL.

The chain couples TRBV5-5 to TRBJ2-7; TRBD1 matches at 7 bases. The V gene end was trimmed by 4 bases and the J gene end by 6 bases; junction bases not matched to a gene: 7. The CDR3 is 13 residues long. Germline V gives CDR1 SGHKS, CDR2 YYEKEE (reference sequence). CDR3: CASSRDRAGEQYF. As DNA, the CDR3 is TGTGCCAGCAGCCGCGACAGGGCTGGCGAGCAGTACTTC. Drawing the rest from reference TRBV5-5 and TRBJ2-7, the complete variable domain is DAGVTQSPTHLIKTRGQQVTLRCSPISGHKSVSWYQQVLGQGPQFIFQYYEKEERGRGNFPDRFSARQFPNYSSELNVNALLLGDSALYLCASSRDRAGEQYFGPGTRLTVT.

The J gene is TRBJ2-7, the V gene TRBV9, with 8 bases identical to TRBD2. Germline V gives CDR1 SGDLS, CDR2 YYNGEE. V shed 0 bases, J shed 6 bases, and the junction held 5 bases outside the gene matches. The CDR3 is 14 residues long. CDR3 protein: CASSVGTGGVEQYF. For the CDR3, the DNA is TGTGCCAGCAGCGTAGGAACGGGAGGGGTCGAGCAGTACTTC.